The entry below gives a single T cell receptor beta chain sequence along with its context. The target antigen is unknown. The CDR3 consists of 17 residues. With 7 bases clipped from V and 5 bases from J, the junction kept 14 bases outside the gene matches. Looked up from germline, CDR1 is MDHEN and CDR2 is SYDVKM. Measured with immunoSEQ multiplex PCR; TCRdb has only the in-frame clones, and not every one. The table records around 67,000 clones, nearly 85% of them present only once. This entry belongs to a study of graft-versus-host responses after intestinal transplantation. Notes on the study in general: Elevated graft-versus-host to host-versus-graft clonal ratios in allografts were recorded for patients with graft-donor T cell macrochimerism. GvH clones detected in recipient marrow included some appearing first in ileum or blood. Early after transplant, HvG declines were associated with peak levels of circulating GvH clones.

The receptor was isolated from a human donor who was the organ donor for an intestinal transplant. The chain uses TRBV28 and TRBJ1-1; 12 positions match TRBD1. The sample in question was unstimulated CD4+ T cells sorted from spleen or lymph node cells, obtained before transplant. CDR3 coding DNA: TGTGCCAGCACCATGGGGACAGGGGGCGCGAGTTCGACTGAAGCTTTCTTT. Its protein is CASTMGTGGASSTEAFF.